This T cell receptor beta chain appears in the sequencing data of a study of T cells in Graves' hyperthyroidism and ophthalmopathy. Study-level information: Initial diagnosis, before any treatment, was when peripheral blood was collected. Study outcomes and limitations: Most clonotypes expanded in the thyroid (above 0.001) were also present in blood.

CDR1 and CDR2 from the germline V gene are LNHNV and YYDKDF (reference sequence). V lost 0 bases, J lost 1 base, and 10 bases lay in between. The CDR3 length is 16 residues. Each diagnosis drew on symptoms, thyroxine, TRAb, thyroid ultrasound and orbital computed tomography findings. From under 12 ml of fresh peripheral blood, PBMCs were isolated. This clonotype was detected only a few times. Its target is not known. The CDR3 regions of TCR beta were amplified from RNA transcripts. The HTBI primer set served for first-round RT-PCR of the TCR CDR3. TCRdb redid the calling of the multiplex PCR reads with MiXCR, one entry per CDR3 protein. The sample records 500,000 to 550,000 distinct CDR3 sequences, under 25% being singletons.

The source material was blood. The chain links TRBV15 to TRBJ1-3, with a tentative D call TRBD1 (5 bases). This TCR was recovered from a man aged 18 to 30 with Graves' hyperthyroidism. In DNA, the CDR3 is TGTGCCACCAGCAGAGATCGAGGGGATTCTGGAAACACCATATATTTT. Its protein is CATSRDRGDSGNTIYF.